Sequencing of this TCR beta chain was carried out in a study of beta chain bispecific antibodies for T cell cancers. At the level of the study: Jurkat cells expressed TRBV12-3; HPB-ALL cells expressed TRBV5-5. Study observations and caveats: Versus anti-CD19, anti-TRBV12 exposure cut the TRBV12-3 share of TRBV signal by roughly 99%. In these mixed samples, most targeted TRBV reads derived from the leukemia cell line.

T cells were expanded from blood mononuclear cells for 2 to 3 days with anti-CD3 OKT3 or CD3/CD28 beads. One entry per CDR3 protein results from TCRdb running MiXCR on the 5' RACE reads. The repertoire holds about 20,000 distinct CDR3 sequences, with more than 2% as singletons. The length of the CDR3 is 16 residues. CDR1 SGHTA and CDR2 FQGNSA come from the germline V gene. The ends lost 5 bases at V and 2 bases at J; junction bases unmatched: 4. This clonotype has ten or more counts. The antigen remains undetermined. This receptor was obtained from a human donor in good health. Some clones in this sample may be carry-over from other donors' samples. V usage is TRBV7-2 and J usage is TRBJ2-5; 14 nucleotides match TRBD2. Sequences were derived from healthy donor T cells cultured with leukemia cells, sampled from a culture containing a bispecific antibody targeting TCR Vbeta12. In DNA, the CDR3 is TGTGCCAGCAGCCCACGGACTAGCGGGGGGCAAGAGACCCAGTACTTC. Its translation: CASSPRTSGGQETQYF.